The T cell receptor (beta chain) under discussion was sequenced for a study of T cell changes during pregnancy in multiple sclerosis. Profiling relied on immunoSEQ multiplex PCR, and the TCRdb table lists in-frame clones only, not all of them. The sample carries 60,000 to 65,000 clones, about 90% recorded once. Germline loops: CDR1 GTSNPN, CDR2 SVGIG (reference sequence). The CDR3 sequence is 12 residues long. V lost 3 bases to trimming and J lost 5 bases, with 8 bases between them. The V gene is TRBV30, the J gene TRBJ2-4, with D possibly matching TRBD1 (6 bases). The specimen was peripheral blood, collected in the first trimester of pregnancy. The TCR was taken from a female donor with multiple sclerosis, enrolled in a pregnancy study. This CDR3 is CAWREGENIQYF. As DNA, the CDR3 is TGTGCCTGGAGAGAGGGGGAAAACATTCAGTACTTC.